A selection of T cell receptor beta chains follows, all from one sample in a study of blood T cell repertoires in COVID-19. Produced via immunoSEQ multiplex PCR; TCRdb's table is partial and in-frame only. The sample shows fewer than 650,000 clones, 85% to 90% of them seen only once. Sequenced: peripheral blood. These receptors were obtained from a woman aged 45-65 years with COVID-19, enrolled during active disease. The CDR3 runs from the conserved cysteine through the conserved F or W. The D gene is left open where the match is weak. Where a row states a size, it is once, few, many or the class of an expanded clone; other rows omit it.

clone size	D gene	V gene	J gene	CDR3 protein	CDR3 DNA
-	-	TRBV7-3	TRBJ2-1	CASSREWGVRNEQFF	TGTGCCAGCAGCCGTGAGTGGGGGGTGCGGAATGAGCAGTTCTTC
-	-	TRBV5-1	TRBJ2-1	CASSSMDGGSYNEQFF	TGCGCCAGCAGCTCCATGGACGGAGGCAGTTACAATGAGCAGTTCTTC
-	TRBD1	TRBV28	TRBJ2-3	CASSFSGGLTDTQYF	TGTGCCAGCAGTTTTTCAGGGGGCTTGACAGATACGCAGTATTTT
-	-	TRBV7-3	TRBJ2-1	CASSLDSNEQFF	TGTGCCAGCAGCCTCGACTCCAATGAGCAGTTCTTC
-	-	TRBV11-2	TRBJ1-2	CASSLETFGYTF	TGTGCCAGCAGCTTAGAGACATTTGGCTACACCTTC
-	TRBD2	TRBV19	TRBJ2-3	CASRGGGADTQYF	TGTGCCAGTAGGGGGGGAGGGGCAGATACGCAGTATTTT
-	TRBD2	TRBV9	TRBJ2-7	CASSVSGESYEQYF	TGTGCCAGCAGCGTTAGCGGGGAGAGCTACGAGCAGTACTTC
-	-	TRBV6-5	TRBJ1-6	CASTLTGIYNSPLHF	TGTGCCAGCACCTTGACAGGCATCTATAATTCACCCCTCCACTTT
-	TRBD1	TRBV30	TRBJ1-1	CAWSGGQVGAFF	TGTGCCTGGAGTGGGGGACAGGTGGGAGCTTTCTTT
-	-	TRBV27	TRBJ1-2	CASSPRRENYGYTF	TGTGCCAGCAGTCCCCGCCGGGAAAACTATGGCTACACCTTC
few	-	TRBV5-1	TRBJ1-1	CASSLGSGNTEAFF	TGCGCCAGCAGCTTGGGGTCAGGAAACACTGAAGCTTTCTTT
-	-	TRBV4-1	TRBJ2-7	CASSPPGIYEQYF	TGCGCCAGCAGCCCCCCCGGTATCTACGAGCAGTACTTC
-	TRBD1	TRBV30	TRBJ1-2	CMSEGQGTYGYTF	TGTATGTCCGAAGGACAGGGTACCTATGGCTACACCTTC
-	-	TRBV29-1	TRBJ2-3	CSVFISTDTQYF	TGCAGCGTTTTCATCAGCACAGATACGCAGTATTTT
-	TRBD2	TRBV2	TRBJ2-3	CASSGRTSGGPRTDTQYF	TGTGCCAGCAGCGGAAGGACTAGCGGGGGGCCCCGCACAGATACGCAGTATTTT
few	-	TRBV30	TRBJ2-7	CAWKGAYEQYF	TGTGCCTGGAAGGGAGCTTACGAGCAGTACTTC
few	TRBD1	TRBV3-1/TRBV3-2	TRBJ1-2	CASSPLPGQDGRIYGYTF	TGTGCCAGCAGCCCCTTGCCTGGACAGGACGGGCGGATCTATGGCTACACCTTC
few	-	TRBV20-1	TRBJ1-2	CSAGGNYGYTF	TGCAGTGCGGGGGGGAACTATGGCTACACCTTC
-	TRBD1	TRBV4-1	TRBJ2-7	CASSPPTGTRSYEQYF	TGCGCCAGCAGCCCTCCGACAGGGACACGATCCTACGAGCAGTACTTC
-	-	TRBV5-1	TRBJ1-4	CASSLIGDNEKLFF	TGCGCCAGCAGCTTGATAGGGGATAATGAAAAACTGTTTTTT
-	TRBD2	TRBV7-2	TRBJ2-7	CASSPSSGGSYEQYF	TGTGCCAGCAGCCCCTCTAGCGGGGGCTCCTACGAGCAGTACTTC
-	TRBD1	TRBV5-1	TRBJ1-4	CASSSGQGWDEKLFF	TGCGCCAGCAGCTCGGGACAGGGTTGGGATGAAAAACTGTTTTTT
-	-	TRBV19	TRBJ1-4	CASSIEHREGGEKLFF	TGTGCCAGTAGTATAGAGCACAGGGAAGGGGGAGAAAAACTGTTTTTT
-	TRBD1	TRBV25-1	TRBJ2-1	CASSVAQGAPYNEQFF	TGTGCCAGCAGTGTTGCACAGGGGGCCCCCTACAATGAGCAGTTCTTC
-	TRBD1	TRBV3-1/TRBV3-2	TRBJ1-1	CASSQVDRGPKTEAFF	TGTGCCAGCAGCCAGGTGGACAGGGGGCCGAAAACTGAAGCTTTCTTT
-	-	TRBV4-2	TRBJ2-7	CASSPTSDQDYEQYF	TGTGCCAGCAGCCCCACAAGCGACCAAGACTACGAGCAGTACTTC
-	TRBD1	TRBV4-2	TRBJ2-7	CASSQEVGTDAIAYEQYF	TGTGCCAGCAGCCAAGAAGTAGGGACAGACGCTATAGCCTACGAGCAGTACTTC
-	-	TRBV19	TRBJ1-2	CAGPNYGYTF	TGTGCCGGCCCTAACTATGGCTACACCTTC
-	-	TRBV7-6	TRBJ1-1	CASSLQANTEAFF	TGTGCCAGCAGCCTCCAAGCGAACACTGAAGCTTTCTTT
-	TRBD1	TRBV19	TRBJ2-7	CASSFQGGSDEQYF	TGTGCCAGTAGTTTTCAAGGGGGCTCGGACGAGCAGTACTTC
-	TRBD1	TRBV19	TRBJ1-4	CASSIGRGQIDLGEKLFF	TGTGCCAGTAGTATTGGTCGGGGACAGATTGACTTGGGTGAAAAACTGTTTTTT
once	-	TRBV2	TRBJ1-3	CASSTGNGNTIYF	TGTGCCAGCAGCACAGGGAATGGAAACACCATATATTTT
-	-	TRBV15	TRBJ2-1	CATSRDIDIYNEQFF	TGTGCCACCAGCAGAGATATCGACATATACAATGAGCAGTTCTTC